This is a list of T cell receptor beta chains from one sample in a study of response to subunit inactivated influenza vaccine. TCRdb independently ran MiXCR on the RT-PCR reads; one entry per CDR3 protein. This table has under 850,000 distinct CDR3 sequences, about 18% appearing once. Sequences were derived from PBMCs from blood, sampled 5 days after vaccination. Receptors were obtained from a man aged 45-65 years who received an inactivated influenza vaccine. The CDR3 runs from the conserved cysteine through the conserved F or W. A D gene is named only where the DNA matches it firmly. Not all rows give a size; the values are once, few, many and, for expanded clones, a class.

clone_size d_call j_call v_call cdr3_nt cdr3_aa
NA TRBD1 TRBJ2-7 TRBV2 TGTGCCAGCAGTAAAGACAGGGGGGCAGCCTACGAGCAGTACTTC CASSKDRGAAYEQYF
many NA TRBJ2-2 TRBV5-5 TGTGCCAGCAGGCGGACAGAAATTGACACCGGGGAGCTGTTTTTT CASRRTEIDTGELFF
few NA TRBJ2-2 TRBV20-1 TGCAGTGCTAGAGTGGGAAGTACCACCGGGGAGCTGTTTTTT CSARVGSTTGELFF
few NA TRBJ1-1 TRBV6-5 TGTGCCAGCAGTTTTAAGGGAGTTGGCACTGAAGCTTTCTTT CASSFKGVGTEAFF
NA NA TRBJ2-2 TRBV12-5 TGTGCTAGTGGTTTGACGGGCACCGGGGAGCTGTTTTTT CASGLTGTGELFF
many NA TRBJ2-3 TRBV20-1 TGCAGTGCCAAAATTTCCTCTAGCACAGATACGCAGTATTTT CSAKISSSTDTQYF
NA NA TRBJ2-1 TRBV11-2 TGTGCCAGCAGCTTAGTTTACGGGGGCGATGAGCAGTTCTTC CASSLVYGGDEQFF
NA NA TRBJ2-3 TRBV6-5 TGTGCCAGCAGTTACTTAGGGGACCGCGCAGATACGCAGTATTTT CASSYLGDRADTQYF
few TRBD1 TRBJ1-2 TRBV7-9 TGTGCCAGCAGCACCAGACAGGGGGCCTCGGGTGGCTACACCTTC CASSTRQGASGGYTF
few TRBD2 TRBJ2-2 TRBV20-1 TGCAGTGCAGCGGGGGGGATTAGCACCGGGGAGCTGTTTTTT CSAAGGISTGELFF
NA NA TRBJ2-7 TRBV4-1 TGCGCCAGCAGCCAAGAGGGCAGGGGTGGGCGCTCCTACGAGCAGTACTTC CASSQEGRGGRSYEQYF
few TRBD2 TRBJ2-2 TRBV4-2 TGTGCCAGCAGCCAAGAAGCGGGAGCGAGGCACACCGGGGAGCTGTTTTTT CASSQEAGARHTGELFF
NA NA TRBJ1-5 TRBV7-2 TGTGCCAGCAGCTTAAGAGGGGCAGCCGATAGCAATCAGCCCCAGCATTTT CASSLRGAADSNQPQHF
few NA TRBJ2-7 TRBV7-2 TGTGCCAGCAGCTTATCCTCGGCCGTCTACGAGCAGTACTTC CASSLSSAVYEQYF
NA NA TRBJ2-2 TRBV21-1 TGTGCCAGCACCCTCGATTCGCGGGAAGGCAACACCGGGGAGCTGTTTTTT CASTLDSREGNTGELFF
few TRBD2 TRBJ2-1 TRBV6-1 TGTGCCAGCAGGCTAGCGGGGGGGCCCTACAATGAGCAGTTCTTC CASRLAGGPYNEQFF
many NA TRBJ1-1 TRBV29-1 TGCAGCGGGGGAGGGGTGAACACTGAAGCTTTCTTT CSGGGVNTEAFF
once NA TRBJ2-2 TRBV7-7 TGTGCCAGCAGCTTAGTATTGGGGTCCGGGGAGCTGTTTTTT CASSLVLGSGELFF
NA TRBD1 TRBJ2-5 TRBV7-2 TGTGCCAGCAGCTATCAGACAGGGAGAGAGACCCAGTACTTC CASSYQTGRETQYF
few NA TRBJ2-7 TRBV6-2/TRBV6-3 TGTGCCAGCCGACAGGTGGTGGCCTACGAGCAGTACTTC CASRQVVAYEQYF
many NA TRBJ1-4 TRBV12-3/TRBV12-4 TGTGCCAGCGCTGTTACCTCAACTAATGAAAAACTGTTTTTT CASAVTSTNEKLFF
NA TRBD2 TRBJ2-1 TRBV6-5 TGTGCCAGCAGTTACTTAACCCCGCTTACGGCGGGGGGACACAATGAGCAGTTCTTC CASSYLTPLTAGGHNEQFF